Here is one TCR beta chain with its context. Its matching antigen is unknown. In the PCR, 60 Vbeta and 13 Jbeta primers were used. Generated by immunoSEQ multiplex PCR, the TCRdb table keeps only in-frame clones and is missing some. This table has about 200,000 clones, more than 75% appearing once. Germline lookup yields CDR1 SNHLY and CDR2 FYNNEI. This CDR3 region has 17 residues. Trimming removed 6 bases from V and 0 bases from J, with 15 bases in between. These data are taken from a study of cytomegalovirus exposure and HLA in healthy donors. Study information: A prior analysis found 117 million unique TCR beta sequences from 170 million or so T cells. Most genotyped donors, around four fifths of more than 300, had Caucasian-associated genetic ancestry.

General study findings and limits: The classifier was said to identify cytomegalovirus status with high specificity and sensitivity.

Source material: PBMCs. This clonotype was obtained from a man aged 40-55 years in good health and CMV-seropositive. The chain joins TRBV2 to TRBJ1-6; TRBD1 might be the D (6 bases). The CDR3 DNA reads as TGTGCCAGCAGCACCGGGACACCGAGCTCCTATAATTCACCCCTCCACTTT. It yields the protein CASSTGTPSSYNSPLHF.